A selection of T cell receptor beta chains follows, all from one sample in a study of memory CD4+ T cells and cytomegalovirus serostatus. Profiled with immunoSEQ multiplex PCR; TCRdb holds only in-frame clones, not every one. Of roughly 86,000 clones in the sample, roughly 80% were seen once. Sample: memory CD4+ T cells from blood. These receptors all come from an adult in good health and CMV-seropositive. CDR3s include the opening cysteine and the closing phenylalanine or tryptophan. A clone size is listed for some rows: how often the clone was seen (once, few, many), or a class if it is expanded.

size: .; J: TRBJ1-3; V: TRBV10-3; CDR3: CAISSFNTIYF
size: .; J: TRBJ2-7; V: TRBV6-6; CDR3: CASSYSSNEQYF
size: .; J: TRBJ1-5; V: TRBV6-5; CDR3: CASSYSRAGQPQHF
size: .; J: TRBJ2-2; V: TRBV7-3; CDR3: CASSLIGDTGELFF
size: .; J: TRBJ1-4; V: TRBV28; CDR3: CASSFRVGEKLFF
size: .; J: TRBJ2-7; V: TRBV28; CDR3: CASSVGLAGFYEQYF
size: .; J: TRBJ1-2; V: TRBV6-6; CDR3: CASSHGTGGSWGYTF
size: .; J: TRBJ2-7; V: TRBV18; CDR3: CASSPTAGSSYEQYF
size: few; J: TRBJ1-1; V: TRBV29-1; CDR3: CSVETQANPTGEAFF
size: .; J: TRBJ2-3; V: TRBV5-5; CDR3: CASSLGQSTDTQYF
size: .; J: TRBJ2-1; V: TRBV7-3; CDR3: CASSSGPNNEQFF
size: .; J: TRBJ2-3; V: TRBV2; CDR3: CASKGGRNTDTQYF
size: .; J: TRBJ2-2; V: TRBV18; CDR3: CASSRNQNTGELFF
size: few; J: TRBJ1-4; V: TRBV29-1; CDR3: CSGKGAGTNEKLFF
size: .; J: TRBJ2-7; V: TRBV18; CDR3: CASSPGQGSEQYF
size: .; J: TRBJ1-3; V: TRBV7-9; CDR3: CASKLTVSGNTIYF
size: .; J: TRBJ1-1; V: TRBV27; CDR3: CASSLGGVWTEAFF
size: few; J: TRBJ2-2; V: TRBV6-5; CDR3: CASKRDTGELFF
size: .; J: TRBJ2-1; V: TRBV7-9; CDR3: CASSPVLGLAGESEQFF
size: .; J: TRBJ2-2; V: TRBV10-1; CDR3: CASSKGNSDTGELFF
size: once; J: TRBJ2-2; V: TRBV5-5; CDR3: CASSFLAGELFF
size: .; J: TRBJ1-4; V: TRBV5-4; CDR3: CASSQVKNEKLFF
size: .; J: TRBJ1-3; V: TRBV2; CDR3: CASKYRGYSTTLRGNTIYF
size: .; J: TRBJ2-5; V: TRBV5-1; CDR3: CASSATGETQYF
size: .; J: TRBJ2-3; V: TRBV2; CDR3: CASSGRGSGRPDTQYF
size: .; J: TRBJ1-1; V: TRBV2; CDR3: CASGLDRVAFF
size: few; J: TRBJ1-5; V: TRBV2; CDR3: CASRPDRGNNQPQHF
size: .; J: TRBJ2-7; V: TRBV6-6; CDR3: CASSLPRGEQYF
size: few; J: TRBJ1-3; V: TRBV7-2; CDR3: CASSLVTGAGNTIYF
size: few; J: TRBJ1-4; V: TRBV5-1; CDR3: CASSEGQNEKLFF
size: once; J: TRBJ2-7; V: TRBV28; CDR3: CATRLAGGSEEDEQYF
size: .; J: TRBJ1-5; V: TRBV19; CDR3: CASRDILRGFGNQPQHF
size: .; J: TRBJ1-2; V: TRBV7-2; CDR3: CASSLGQGNYGYTF
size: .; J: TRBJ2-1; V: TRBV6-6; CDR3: CASTGQVLNEQFF
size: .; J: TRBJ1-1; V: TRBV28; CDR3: CASRRGDRSTEAFF
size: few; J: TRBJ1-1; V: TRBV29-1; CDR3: CSVEDSWSEAFF
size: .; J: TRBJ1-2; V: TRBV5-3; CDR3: CARSLVRGNGYTF
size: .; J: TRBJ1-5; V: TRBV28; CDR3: CASSSDTYQPQHF
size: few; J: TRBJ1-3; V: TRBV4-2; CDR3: CASSPGAYSGNTIYF
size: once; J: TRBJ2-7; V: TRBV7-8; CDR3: CASSLAGGTGGYEQYF
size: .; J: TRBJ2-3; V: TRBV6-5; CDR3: CASSREWSDTQYF
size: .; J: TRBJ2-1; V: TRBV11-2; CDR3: CASSSTLAGAKNEQFF
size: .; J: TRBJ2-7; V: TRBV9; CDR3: CASSVLGQGNYEQYF
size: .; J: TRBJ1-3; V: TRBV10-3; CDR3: CAISASSSGNTIYF
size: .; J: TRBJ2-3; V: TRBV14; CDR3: CASSPGQGRADTQYF
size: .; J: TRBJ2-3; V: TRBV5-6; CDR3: CASSSPGSGDTQYF
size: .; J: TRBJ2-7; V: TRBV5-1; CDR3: CASSPGQGNEQYF
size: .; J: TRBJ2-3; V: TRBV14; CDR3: CASSPPRRVVWADTQYF
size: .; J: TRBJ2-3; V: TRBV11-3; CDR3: CASSLGTSGSGTDTQYF
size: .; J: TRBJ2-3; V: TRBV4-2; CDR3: CASSQVGRWDSLTDTQYF
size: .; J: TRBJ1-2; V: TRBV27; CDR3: CASSFRLKDGYTF
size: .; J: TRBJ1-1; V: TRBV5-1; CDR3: CASSYGQSEAFF
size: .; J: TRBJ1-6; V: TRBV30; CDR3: CAWSASPGVASPLHF
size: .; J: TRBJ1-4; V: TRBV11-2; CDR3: CASSLGQGGEKLFF